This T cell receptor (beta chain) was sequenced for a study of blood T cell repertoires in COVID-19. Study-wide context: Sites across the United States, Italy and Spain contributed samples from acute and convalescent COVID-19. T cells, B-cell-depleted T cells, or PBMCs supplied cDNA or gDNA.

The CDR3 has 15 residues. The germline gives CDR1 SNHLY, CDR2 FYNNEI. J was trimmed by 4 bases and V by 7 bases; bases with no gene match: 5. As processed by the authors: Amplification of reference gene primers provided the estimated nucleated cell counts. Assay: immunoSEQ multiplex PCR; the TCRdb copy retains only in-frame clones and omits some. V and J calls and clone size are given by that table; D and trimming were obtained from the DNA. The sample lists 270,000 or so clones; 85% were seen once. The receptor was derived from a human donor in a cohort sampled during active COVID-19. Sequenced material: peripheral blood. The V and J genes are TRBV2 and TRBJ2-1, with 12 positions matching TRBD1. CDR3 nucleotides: TGTGCCAGCAACCGGGACAGGGGGCAATACAATGAGCAGTTCTTC. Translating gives CASNRDRGQYNEQFF.